Reported below is one T cell receptor (beta chain). No antigen is known for it. Germline V gives CDR1 SGHRS, CDR2 YFSETQ. This CDR3 has 17 amino acids. The sample originates from a study of monozygotic twins with inflammatory bowel disease. Study results and caveats: It was in IBD patients that TCRbeta diversity (inverse Simpson) was lower than in healthy co-twins.

Eight cDNA synthesis reactions were run for every sample. Addition of UMIs with a 6-nucleotide sample barcode was achieved by template switching. Nested amplification of TCRalpha and TCRbeta cDNA involved two PCRs of 16 and 9 cycles. TCRdb derives one entry per CDR3 protein from the 5' RACE reads, leaving out DNA. This sample's clone table lists fewer than 400,000 distinct CDR3 sequences. This clonotype was obtained from a human donor with ulcerative colitis or Crohn's disease, or a healthy co-twin of an affected twin (not recorded which). The genes are TRBV5-1 and TRBJ2-5; the TRBD1 assignment by TCRdb is unverifiable without DNA. The source material was blood. The chain's CDR3 is CASSLAWGVANQETQYF.